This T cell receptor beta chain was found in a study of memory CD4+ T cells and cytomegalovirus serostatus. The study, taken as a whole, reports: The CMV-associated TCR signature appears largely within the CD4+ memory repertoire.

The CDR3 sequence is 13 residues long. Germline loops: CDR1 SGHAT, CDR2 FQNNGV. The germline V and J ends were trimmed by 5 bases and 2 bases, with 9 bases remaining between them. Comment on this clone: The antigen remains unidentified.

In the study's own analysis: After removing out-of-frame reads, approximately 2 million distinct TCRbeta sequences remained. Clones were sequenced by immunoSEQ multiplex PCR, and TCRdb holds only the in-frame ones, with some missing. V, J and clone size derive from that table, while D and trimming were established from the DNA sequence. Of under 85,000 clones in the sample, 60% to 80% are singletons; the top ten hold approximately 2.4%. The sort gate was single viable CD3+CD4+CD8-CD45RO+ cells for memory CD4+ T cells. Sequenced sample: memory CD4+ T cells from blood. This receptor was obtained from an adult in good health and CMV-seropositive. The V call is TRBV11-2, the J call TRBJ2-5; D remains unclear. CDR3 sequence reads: CASSRVRQETQYF. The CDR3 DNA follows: TGTGCCAGCAGCCGGGTTCGGCAAGAGACCCAGTACTTC.